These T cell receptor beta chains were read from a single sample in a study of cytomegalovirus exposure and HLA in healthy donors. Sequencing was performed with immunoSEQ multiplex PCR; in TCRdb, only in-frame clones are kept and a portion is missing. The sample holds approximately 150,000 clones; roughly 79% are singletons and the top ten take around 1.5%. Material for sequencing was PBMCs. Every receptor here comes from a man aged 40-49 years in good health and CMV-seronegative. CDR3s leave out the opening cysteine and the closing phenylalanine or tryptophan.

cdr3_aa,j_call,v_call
ASSGLAGAALGDEQF,TRBJ2-1,TRBV19
ASTTRGQQETQY,TRBJ2-5,TRBV7-2
SVERQNGYT,TRBJ1-2,TRBV29-1
SVAQGTEAF,TRBJ1-1,TRBV29-1
ASSLFGTAENTEAF,TRBJ1-1,TRBV5-1
ASMTVRGNSPLH,TRBJ1-6,TRBV6-1
ASWGSLRSTEAF,TRBJ1-1,TRBV6-5
AWSVRGSTEAF,TRBJ1-1,TRBV30
ASSDRGSVTDTQY,TRBJ2-3,TRBV19
ASSPRSGRVEQQY,TRBJ2-7,TRBV7-3
ASSLGGQGADTQY,TRBJ2-3,TRBV5-1
ASSGTSQETQY,TRBJ2-5,TRBV6-5
ASSIDAASRNPY,TRBJ2-7,TRBV19
ASSLLAGGAGELF,TRBJ2-2,TRBV11-3
ASRSDRGYGYT,TRBJ1-2,TRBV6-5
ASIPVGRLAGAEVEQF,TRBJ2-1,TRBV27